This T cell receptor (beta chain) emerged from a study of CD8+ T cells in alopecia areata. As for the study in general: Twice daily, treated patients received 5 to 10 mg of oral tofacitinib. Study-level findings and limits: For lesional scalp, especially alopecia totalis/universalis, clonality was higher than in normal scalp. Possibly because of HLA-related factors, TCR sharing was less clear across patients than in mice.

PBMC-derived CD4+ and CD8+ T cells were sorted. Sequencing used cDNA as its template, made by extracting RNA and reverse transcribing it. Method: immunoSEQ multiplex PCR; TCRdb's copy keeps in-frame clones and lacks some. The sample has about 69,000 clones; approximately 61% are singletons. Trimming shortened V by 2 bases and J by 10 bases, and 18 bases separated the two germline ends. The CDR3 spans 15 residues. Germline V CDR1 and CDR2: MNHEY, SVGAGI. Turning to this clone: Its specificity is unknown.

The J gene is TRBJ2-1, the V gene TRBV6-5; possible D gene TRBD2, 6 bases. This clonotype was sampled from a human donor with alopecia areata. The sequencing here drew on CD8+ T cells sorted from blood, taken at week 0. The CDR3 DNA sequence: TGTGCCAGCAGTTACACGGGACTCCTTACCAGCGAGCAGTTCTTC. It is translated as CASSYTGLLTSEQFF.